The rows below give T cell receptor beta chains drawn from one sample of a study of human T cells and chemical hapten exposure. TCRdb independently ran MiXCR on the RACE reads; one entry per CDR3 protein. The table lists around 340,000 distinct CDR3 sequences, 6% to 8.5% of them singletons, with about 8% in the top ten. The sequencing used whole blood, collected in connection with sensitization to the hapten diphenylcyclopropenone (DPC). The source is a woman aged 18-29 years with alopecia areata. Some clones in this sample may be carry-over from other donors' samples. The CDR3 runs from the conserved cysteine through the conserved F or W. Each record gives: clone size, J gene, V gene, CDR3 length, D gene, CDR3 protein, CDR3 DNA. The D gene is left open where the match is weak. A clone size is listed for some rows: how often the clone was seen (once, few, many), or a class if it is expanded.

abundance: NA; j_gene: TRBJ1-2; v_gene: TRBV12-3/TRBV12-4; len: 15; d_gene: TRBD1; CDR3aa: CASSLGTGASYGYTF; CDR3nt: TGTGCCAGCAGTTTGGGGACAGGGGCGAGCTATGGCTACACCTTC
abundance: few; j_gene: TRBJ2-3; v_gene: TRBV3-1; len: 15; d_gene: NA; CDR3aa: CASSQVHFHTDTQYF; CDR3nt: TGTGCCAGCAGCCAAGTACATTTTCACACAGATACGCAGTATTTT
abundance: many; j_gene: TRBJ2-3; v_gene: TRBV19; len: 17; d_gene: TRBD1; CDR3aa: CASSGEGQGGETDTQYF; CDR3nt: TGTGCCAGTAGTGGTGAGGGACAGGGAGGTGAGACAGATACGCAGTATTTT
abundance: NA; j_gene: TRBJ2-7; v_gene: TRBV6-1; len: 13; d_gene: NA; CDR3aa: CASIGQGDYEQYF; CDR3nt: TGTGCCAGCATCGGGCAGGGCGACTACGAGCAGTACTTC
abundance: NA; j_gene: TRBJ2-6; v_gene: TRBV12-3/TRBV12-4; len: 18; d_gene: TRBD1; CDR3aa: CASSSNRGFSSGANVLTF; CDR3nt: TGTGCCAGCAGTTCAAACAGGGGATTCTCCTCTGGGGCCAACGTCCTGACTTTC
abundance: NA; j_gene: TRBJ2-1; v_gene: TRBV4-3; len: 17; d_gene: TRBD2; CDR3aa: CASSPQQASGGVNEQFF; CDR3nt: TGCGCCAGCAGCCCCCAGCAGGCTAGCGGGGGGGTCAATGAGCAGTTCTTC
abundance: many; j_gene: TRBJ2-6; v_gene: TRBV5-1; len: 18; d_gene: NA; CDR3aa: CASSLVLGPEAGANVLTF; CDR3nt: TGCGCCAGCAGCTTGGTCCTAGGCCCAGAGGCTGGGGCCAACGTCCTGACTTTC
abundance: many; j_gene: TRBJ2-1; v_gene: TRBV7-9; len: 13; d_gene: TRBD1; CDR3aa: CASGRGLNNEQFF; CDR3nt: TGTGCCAGCGGCAGGGGGCTTAACAATGAGCAGTTCTTC
abundance: few; j_gene: TRBJ1-1; v_gene: TRBV20-1; len: 13; d_gene: NA; CDR3aa: CSAWGQVNTEAFF; CDR3nt: TGCAGTGCCTGGGGGCAGGTCAACACTGAAGCTTTCTTT
abundance: many; j_gene: TRBJ1-4; v_gene: TRBV7-9; len: 16; d_gene: NA; CDR3aa: CASSLAYPATNEKLFF; CDR3nt: TGTGCCAGCAGCTTAGCGTACCCCGCAACTAATGAAAAACTGTTTTTT
abundance: few; j_gene: TRBJ1-1; v_gene: TRBV4-1; len: 17; d_gene: TRBD1; CDR3aa: CASRETGANPMNTEAFF; CDR3nt: TGCGCCAGCCGCGAGACAGGGGCGAATCCCATGAACACTGAAGCTTTCTTT
abundance: NA; j_gene: TRBJ2-7; v_gene: TRBV6-6; len: 15; d_gene: NA; CDR3aa: CASSSRTDSLVEQYF; CDR3nt: TGTGCCAGCAGTTCCCGGACGGACTCGCTCGTCGAGCAGTACTTC
abundance: many; j_gene: TRBJ2-1; v_gene: TRBV6-5; len: 13; d_gene: NA; CDR3aa: CASTTRPGDEQFF; CDR3nt: TGTGCCAGCACCACCCGACCGGGGGATGAGCAGTTCTTC
abundance: many; j_gene: TRBJ2-1; v_gene: TRBV6-2/TRBV6-3; len: 14; d_gene: TRBD2; CDR3aa: CASSSDGGANEQFF; CDR3nt: TGTGCCAGCAGTTCGGACGGGGGGGCGAATGAGCAGTTCTTC
abundance: few; j_gene: TRBJ2-3; v_gene: TRBV4-1; len: 16; d_gene: TRBD2; CDR3aa: CASSQVTSGGRDTQYF; CDR3nt: TGCGCCAGCAGCCAAGTAACGAGCGGGGGAAGAGATACGCAGTATTTT
abundance: NA; j_gene: TRBJ2-3; v_gene: TRBV3-1; len: 13; d_gene: TRBD1; CDR3aa: CASSRTGLLTQYF; CDR3nt: TGTGCCAGCAGCCGGACAGGACTGTTGACGCAGTATTTT
abundance: NA; j_gene: TRBJ2-1; v_gene: TRBV6-5; len: 16; d_gene: TRBD1; CDR3aa: CASRPSRDRPYNEQFF; CDR3nt: TGTGCCAGCAGGCCAAGCCGGGACAGGCCCTACAATGAGCAGTTCTTC
abundance: few; j_gene: TRBJ2-3; v_gene: TRBV18; len: 18; d_gene: TRBD2; CDR3aa: CASSHGPGLAVHVGTQYF; CDR3nt: TGTGCCAGCTCACATGGTCCGGGACTAGCGGTCCACGTGGGTACGCAGTATTTT
abundance: few; j_gene: TRBJ1-4; v_gene: TRBV18; len: 14; d_gene: NA; CDR3aa: CASSPGRESEKLFF; CDR3nt: TGTGCCAGCTCACCAGGCCGGGAGTCCGAAAAACTGTTTTTT
abundance: many; j_gene: TRBJ2-7; v_gene: TRBV20-1; len: 14; d_gene: TRBD2; CDR3aa: CSARDPSGGEEQYF; CDR3nt: TGCAGTGCTAGAGACCCTAGCGGGGGTGAGGAGCAGTACTTC
abundance: many; j_gene: TRBJ1-6; v_gene: TRBV20-1; len: 13; d_gene: NA; CDR3aa: CSATEGSYSPLHF; CDR3nt: TGCAGTGCAACGGAGGGCAGTTATTCACCCCTCCACTTT
abundance: NA; j_gene: TRBJ2-7; v_gene: TRBV25-1; len: 14; d_gene: TRBD1; CDR3aa: CASSAGQGTYEQYF; CDR3nt: TGTGCCAGCAGTGCCGGACAGGGGACCTACGAGCAGTACTTC
abundance: many; j_gene: TRBJ1-5; v_gene: TRBV29-1; len: 18; d_gene: NA; CDR3aa: CSVEGRLEVGDPNQPQHF; CDR3nt: TGCAGCGTTGAGGGACGGTTAGAGGTGGGGGACCCCAATCAGCCCCAGCATTTT
abundance: few; j_gene: TRBJ1-3; v_gene: TRBV28; len: 15; d_gene: NA; CDR3aa: CASREQGLAGNTIYF; CDR3nt: TGTGCCAGCAGGGAACAGGGACTTGCTGGAAACACCATATATTTT
abundance: NA; j_gene: TRBJ2-3; v_gene: TRBV24-1; len: 12; d_gene: NA; CDR3aa: CATSGTSDTQYF; CDR3nt: TGTGCCACCAGTGGAACATCCGATACGCAGTATTTT
abundance: few; j_gene: TRBJ2-7; v_gene: TRBV24-1; len: 15; d_gene: TRBD2; CDR3aa: CATSRGTSGFYEQYF; CDR3nt: TGTGCCACCAGTCGAGGGACTAGCGGTTTCTACGAGCAGTACTTC
abundance: NA; j_gene: TRBJ1-3; v_gene: TRBV5-1; len: 14; d_gene: NA; CDR3aa: CASSLWFAGNTIYF; CDR3nt: TGCGCCAGCAGCTTATGGTTCGCTGGAAACACCATATATTTT
abundance: NA; j_gene: TRBJ1-4; v_gene: TRBV28; len: 15; d_gene: NA; CDR3aa: CASSSSPASSEKLFF; CDR3nt: TGTGCCAGCAGTTCGTCCCCGGCCTCATCTGAAAAACTGTTTTTT
abundance: few; j_gene: TRBJ1-2; v_gene: TRBV4-1; len: 15; d_gene: NA; CDR3aa: CASSQDSWRNYGYTF; CDR3nt: TGCGCCAGCAGCCAAGATAGTTGGCGGAACTATGGCTACACCTTC
abundance: few; j_gene: TRBJ1-1; v_gene: TRBV10-3; len: 13; d_gene: NA; CDR3aa: CAIRSDPNTEAFF; CDR3nt: TGTGCCATCAGGTCCGACCCGAACACTGAAGCTTTCTTT
abundance: NA; j_gene: TRBJ1-1; v_gene: TRBV6-5; len: 13; d_gene: NA; CDR3aa: CASSVGRSTEAFF; CDR3nt: TGTGCCAGCAGCGTCGGACGTAGCACTGAAGCTTTCTTT
abundance: few; j_gene: TRBJ2-3; v_gene: TRBV28; len: 14; d_gene: TRBD1; CDR3aa: CASKKGAAADTQYF; CDR3nt: TGTGCCAGCAAAAAGGGGGCCGCCGCAGATACGCAGTATTTT
abundance: few; j_gene: TRBJ1-1; v_gene: TRBV7-6; len: 16; d_gene: NA; CDR3aa: CASSLIPDPEGTEAFF; CDR3nt: TGTGCCAGCAGCTTAATTCCAGATCCCGAAGGCACTGAAGCTTTCTTT
abundance: few; j_gene: TRBJ2-1; v_gene: TRBV12-3/TRBV12-4; len: 15; d_gene: TRBD1; CDR3aa: CASSLWTGGSGEQFF; CDR3nt: TGTGCCAGCAGTTTATGGACAGGGGGCTCGGGTGAGCAGTTCTTC
abundance: many; j_gene: TRBJ1-5; v_gene: TRBV6-4; len: 13; d_gene: NA; CDR3aa: CASAVQENQPQHF; CDR3nt: TGTGCCAGCGCTGTACAGGAAAATCAGCCCCAGCATTTT
abundance: NA; j_gene: TRBJ1-6; v_gene: TRBV7-2; len: 12; d_gene: NA; CDR3aa: CASSLTEGPLHF; CDR3nt: TGTGCCAGCAGCTTAACGGAGGGCCCCCTCCACTTT
abundance: NA; j_gene: TRBJ2-3; v_gene: TRBV6-2/TRBV6-3; len: 15; d_gene: NA; CDR3aa: CASISGPSATDTQYF; CDR3nt: TGTGCCAGCATATCGGGACCATCAGCGACAGATACGCAGTATTTT
abundance: NA; j_gene: TRBJ2-7; v_gene: TRBV20-1; len: 13; d_gene: NA; CDR3aa: CSAPNRISYEQYF; CDR3nt: TGCAGTGCTCCCAACCGGATCTCCTACGAGCAGTACTTC
abundance: NA; j_gene: TRBJ2-3; v_gene: TRBV2; len: 13; d_gene: NA; CDR3aa: CASTGQGTDTQYF; CDR3nt: TGTGCCTCCACGGGCCAGGGCACAGATACGCAGTATTTT
abundance: NA; j_gene: TRBJ1-5; v_gene: TRBV2; len: 15; d_gene: TRBD1; CDR3aa: CASNPQGAGNQPQHF; CDR3nt: TGTGCCAGCAATCCACAGGGGGCGGGCAATCAGCCCCAGCATTTT
abundance: many; j_gene: TRBJ2-4; v_gene: TRBV7-9; len: 15; d_gene: TRBD1; CDR3aa: CASSLTGEAKNIQYF; CDR3nt: TGTGCCAGCAGTCTTACAGGGGAAGCCAAAAACATTCAGTACTTC
abundance: NA; j_gene: TRBJ2-3; v_gene: TRBV6-4; len: 15; d_gene: NA; CDR3aa: CASSPHGGATDTQYF; CDR3nt: TGTGCCAGCAGCCCCCATGGGGGGGCAACAGATACGCAGTATTTT
abundance: few; j_gene: TRBJ2-3; v_gene: TRBV2; len: 11; d_gene: NA; CDR3aa: CASLLRDTQYF; CDR3nt: TGTGCCAGCCTACTTAGGGATACGCAGTATTTT
abundance: many; j_gene: TRBJ2-3; v_gene: TRBV7-2; len: 16; d_gene: TRBD2; CDR3aa: CASSHGGSGGSDTQYF; CDR3nt: TGTGCCAGCAGCCACGGCGGGAGCGGGGGGTCAGATACGCAGTATTTT
abundance: many; j_gene: TRBJ2-7; v_gene: TRBV6-6; len: 15; d_gene: TRBD1; CDR3aa: CASSLTGTGSYEQYF; CDR3nt: TGTGCCAGCAGTCTTACCGGGACAGGGTCCTACGAGCAGTACTTC
abundance: few; j_gene: TRBJ1-1; v_gene: TRBV27; len: 17; d_gene: NA; CDR3aa: CASSLSVQGSLNTEAFF; CDR3nt: TGTGCCAGCAGTTTATCGGTCCAGGGGTCCCTGAACACTGAAGCTTTCTTT
abundance: NA; j_gene: TRBJ2-5; v_gene: TRBV28; len: 19; d_gene: NA; CDR3aa: CASSLSVGSQGTLLGTQYF; CDR3nt: TGTGCCAGCAGTTTAAGTGTCGGGTCGCAGGGAACCCTCCTCGGGACCCAGTACTTC
abundance: many; j_gene: TRBJ2-7; v_gene: TRBV6-1; len: 15; d_gene: NA; CDR3aa: CASSASVGAGYEQYF; CDR3nt: TGTGCCAGCAGTGCTTCGGTAGGGGCTGGGTACGAGCAGTACTTC
abundance: many; j_gene: TRBJ1-3; v_gene: TRBV4-1; len: 18; d_gene: NA; CDR3aa: CASSQDRGRADSGNTIYF; CDR3nt: TGCGCCAGCAGCCAAGATCGGGGCCGGGCGGACTCTGGAAACACCATATATTTT